This T cell receptor (delta chain) was found in a study of gamma-delta chains in newborns, infants, children. At the level of the study: Polyclonal expansion of innate γδ T cells after birth follows microbial exposure.

This CDR3 spans 19 amino acids. The V gene's germline CDR1 is TSWWSYY and CDR2 QGS. Trimming took 6 bases from V and 3 from J, leaving 29 bases between them. This clone has only a few counts. TCRdb applied CATT to the reads for clone calling. The profile shows some 11,000 delta-chain clones, around 8.3% of them singletons. The chain is built from TRDV1 and TRDJ1, with D maybe TRDD3 (6 bases). The clonotype was recovered from a child who was a newborn, infant or young child, either healthy, febrile or measles-vaccinated (not recorded which). The sample comprised blood. CDR3 bases: TGTGCTCTTGGAAGAAGGCCCCTCCTAGGGCGCTGGGGACCCGATAAACTCATCTTT. Amino acids: CALGRRPLLGRWGPDKLIF.